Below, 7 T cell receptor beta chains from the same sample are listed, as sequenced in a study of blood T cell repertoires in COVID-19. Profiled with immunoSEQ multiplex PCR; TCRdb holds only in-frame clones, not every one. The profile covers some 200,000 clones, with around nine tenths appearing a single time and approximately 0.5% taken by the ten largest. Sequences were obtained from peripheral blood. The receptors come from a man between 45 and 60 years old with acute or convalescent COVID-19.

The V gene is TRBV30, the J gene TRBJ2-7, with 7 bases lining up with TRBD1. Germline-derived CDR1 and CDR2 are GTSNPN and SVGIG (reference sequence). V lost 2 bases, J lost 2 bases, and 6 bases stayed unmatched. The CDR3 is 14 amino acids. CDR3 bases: TGTGCCTGGAGTCAGGGGACAGCCACCTACGAGCAGTACTTC. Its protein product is CAWSQGTATYEQYF.

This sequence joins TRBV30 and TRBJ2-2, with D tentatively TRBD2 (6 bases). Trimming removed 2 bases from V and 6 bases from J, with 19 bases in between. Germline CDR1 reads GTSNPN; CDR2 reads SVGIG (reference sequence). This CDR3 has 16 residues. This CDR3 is CAWSPPTGLFAGELFF. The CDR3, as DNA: TGTGCCTGGAGTCCTCCCACGGGACTTTTTGCCGGGGAGCTGTTTTTT.

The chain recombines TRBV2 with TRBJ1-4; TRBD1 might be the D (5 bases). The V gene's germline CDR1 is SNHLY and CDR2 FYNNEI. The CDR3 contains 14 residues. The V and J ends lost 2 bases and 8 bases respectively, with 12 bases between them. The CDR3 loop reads CASSERQGAEKLFF. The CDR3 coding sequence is TGTGCCAGCAGTGAAAGGCAGGGCGCCGAAAAACTGTTTTTT.

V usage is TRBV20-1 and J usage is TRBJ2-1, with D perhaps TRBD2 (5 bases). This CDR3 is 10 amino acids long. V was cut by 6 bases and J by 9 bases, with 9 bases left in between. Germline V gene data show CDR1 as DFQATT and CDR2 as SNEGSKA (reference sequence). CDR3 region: CSAASGEQFF. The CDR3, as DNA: TGCAGTGCCGCCAGCGGTGAGCAGTTCTTC.

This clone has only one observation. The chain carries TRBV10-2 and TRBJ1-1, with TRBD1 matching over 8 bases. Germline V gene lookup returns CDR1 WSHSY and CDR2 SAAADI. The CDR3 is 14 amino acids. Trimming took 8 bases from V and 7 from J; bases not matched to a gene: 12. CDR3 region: CASLRTSGGGEAFF. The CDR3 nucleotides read TGCGCCAGCCTCAGGACATCAGGGGGCGGTGAAGCTTTCTTT.

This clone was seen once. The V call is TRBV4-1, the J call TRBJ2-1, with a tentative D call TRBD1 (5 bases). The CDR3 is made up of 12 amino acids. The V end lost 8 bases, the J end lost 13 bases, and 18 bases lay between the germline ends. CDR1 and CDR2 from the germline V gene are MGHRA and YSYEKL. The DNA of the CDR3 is TGCGCCAGCGCCGGATCCAGGGCCAGACAGTTCTTC. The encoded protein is CASAGSRARQFF.

The DNA for the CDR3 is TGTGCCAGCAGATACCCAGGGAAGAAAAAGGGTGAGGGAAACACCATATATTTT. It yields the protein CASRYPGKKKGEGNTIYF. The chain is built from TRBV21-1 and TRBJ1-3; the table's D call, TRBD1, has no DNA check behind it. TRBV21-1 counts as a pseudogene. The CDR3 is 18 residues long.